The clone carrying this TCR beta chain was seen a few times. Its antigen is not identified. The V gene's germline CDR1 is SGHKS and CDR2 YYEKEE (reference sequence). The CDR3 runs to 15 residues. Deletions cut 0 bases from V and 7 bases from J, with 11 bases between. TCRdb re-derived calls from the 5' RACE reads in MiXCR, one entry per CDR3 protein. The data contain under 450,000 distinct CDR3 sequences, about 22% of them singletons. The record originates from a study of T-cell memory formation after mild COVID-19. Notes on the study in general: Proof of SARS-CoV-2 specificity was absent for the second-wave clones that crested on day 37. Mainly in CM and EM were contracting CD4+ clones; CD8+ were in EMRA.

The material sequenced was PBMCs or a T cell subset sorted from them (not recorded which). The V and J genes are TRBV5-5 and TRBJ1-6, with D perhaps matching TRBD1 (5 bases). This clonotype was obtained from an adult woman who had mild COVID-19 (a few samples of this study predate the infection). Cell type and time point are not known. The CDR3 loop reads CASSLARTTNSPLHF. For the CDR3, the DNA is TGTGCCAGCAGCTTGGCCCGGACAACCAATTCACCCCTCCACTTT.